Below, 25 T cell receptor beta chains from the same sample are listed, as sequenced in a study of OX40 agonist ivuxolimab in advanced cancers. Here immunoSEQ multiplex PCR was the method, and the copy in TCRdb shows in-frame clones only, minus some. The sample includes some 15,000 clones, roughly four fifths seen only once; the top ten take roughly an eighth. Sequencing used CD4+ or CD8+ T cells sorted from blood, obtained in a trial of the OX40 agonist ivuxolimab. These receptors were collected from an adult with an advanced solid tumor such as melanoma, head and neck, liver or kidney cancer.

This chain links TRBV7-2 with TRBJ2-5; 8 bases line up with TRBD2. The V segment lost 3 bases and the J segment 2 bases; nucleotides outside the gene matches: 8. The CDR3 length is 16 residues. Per the germline V gene, CDR1 is SGHTA and CDR2 is FQGNSA. The CDR3 nucleotides read TGTGCCAGCAGCTTCCGTTCAGCGGGAGAACAAGAGACCCAGTACTTC. Protein product: CASSFRSAGEQETQYF.

The chain has TRBV7-8 and TRBJ2-1; 11 nucleotides match TRBD2. The CDR3 totals 17 residues. Unmatched junction bases numbered 2, after V lost 1 base and J lost 0 bases. The germline V gene has CDR1 SGHVS and CDR2 FQNEAQ. CDR3 loop: CASSLGLAGNSYNEQFF. As DNA, the CDR3 is TGTGCCAGCAGCTTAGGACTAGCGGGAAACTCCTACAATGAGCAGTTCTTC.

The chain carries TRBV27 and TRBJ1-3; possibly TRBD1 for D (5 bases). Germline CDR1 MNHEY, CDR2 SMNVEV (reference sequence). V was shortened by 8 bases and J by 1 base, with 9 bases between the two germline ends. This CDR3 contains 13 residues. The CDR3: CASGGVSGNTIYF. CDR3 nucleotide sequence: TGTGCCAGCGGGGGGGTATCTGGAAACACCATATATTTT.

The V and J genes are TRBV6-5 and TRBJ2-2; D is tentatively TRBD1 or TRBD2 (6 bases each). The V gene lost 2 bases and the J gene lost 7 bases, with 8 bases spanning the gap. The germline CDR1 and CDR2 sequences are MNHEY and SVGAGI. The CDR3 is 13 residues long. This chain's CDR3 is CASSYKGGGELFF. The CDR3 bases are TGTGCCAGCAGTTACAAGGGGGGCGGGGAGCTGTTTTTT.

V and J are TRBV7-9 and TRBJ2-5; D may match TRBD1 or TRBD2 (5 bases each). The V end was cut by 3 bases, the J end by 2 bases, with 13 bases between. The CDR3 is 15 residues long. CDR1 and CDR2 (germline): SEHNR, FQNEAQ (reference sequence). For the CDR3, the DNA is TGTGCCAGCAGCTTGAGGGACGGATTACAAGAGACCCAGTACTTC. Translation gives CASSLRDGLQETQYF.

The chain has TRBV11-3 and TRBJ2-2; 12 nucleotides match TRBD2. V lost 0 bases to trimming and J lost 3 bases; unmatched junction nucleotides: 5. CDR1 is SGHNT and CDR2 is YENEEA in the germline V gene. The CDR3 runs to 18 residues. CDR3 residues: CASSLDRLAGVHTGELFF. CDR3 nucleotide sequence: TGTGCCAGCAGCTTAGACAGACTAGCGGGAGTTCACACCGGGGAGCTGTTTTTT.

The chain carries TRBV6-5 and TRBJ2-7; D is undetermined. Germline lookup yields CDR1 MNHEY and CDR2 SVGAGI. The V gene lost 0 bases and the J gene lost 2 bases, with 11 bases spanning the gap. The CDR3 contains 15 residues. The CDR3 is CASSYSARRAYEQYF. In DNA, the CDR3 is TGTGCCAGCAGTTACTCGGCACGACGGGCCTACGAGCAGTACTTC.

A single count supports this clone. V usage is TRBV27 and J usage is TRBJ2-2; no firm D call. V lost 3 bases, J lost 6 bases, and 5 bases lay in between. Germline loops: CDR1 MNHEY, CDR2 SMNVEV (reference sequence). This CDR3 is 12 amino acids long. The CDR3 loop reads CASSFRAGELFF. The CDR3 DNA sequence: TGTGCCAGCAGTTTTAGGGCCGGGGAGCTGTTTTTT.

This chain links TRBV11-3 with TRBJ2-5, with unresolved D. Germline V lookup: CDR1 SGHNT, CDR2 YENEEA. This CDR3 is built from 15 residues. The germline V and J ends were trimmed by 4 bases and 1 base, with 13 bases remaining between them. Here the CDR3 DNA reads TGTGCCAGCAGCTCGATGGATGGGTCCCAAGAGACCCAGTACTTC. Its protein product is CASSSMDGSQETQYF.

The chain employs TRBV7-9 and TRBJ2-3; no reliable D call. Germline CDR1 SEHNR, CDR2 FQNEAQ (reference sequence). V lost 1 base and J 7 bases, leaving 6 bases between the germline ends. This CDR3 region has 12 residues. Written as DNA, the CDR3 is TGTGCCAGCAGCTTAGAGTCTTATACGCAGTATTTT. The encoded protein is CASSLESYTQYF.

The gene calls are TRBV19 and TRBJ2-7; D not resolved. This CDR3 spans 12 amino acids. The germline V and J ends were trimmed by 5 bases and 3 bases, with 8 bases remaining between them. Germline V CDR1 and CDR2: LNHDA, SQIVND (reference sequence). DNA of the CDR3: TGTGCCAGTAGTCCCGGAAGCTACGAGCAGTACTTC. This codes for CASSPGSYEQYF.

The CDR3 DNA reads TGCGCCAGCAGCCAAGATTCACCGCCGGGAAGGAAACTGTTTTTT. This translates into CASSQDSPPGRKLFF. The chain uses TRBV4-3 and TRBJ1-4; D ambiguous. Germline V lookup: CDR1 LGHNA, CDR2 YSLEER. The length of the CDR3 is 15 residues. Trimming removed 0 bases at V and 11 bases at J, with 16 bases between.

The V and J genes are TRBV5-6 and TRBJ2-7; TRBD2 might be the D (6 bases). CDR3 length: 15 amino acids. Trimming cost V 2 bases and J 4 bases, with 16 bases left between them. Germline V gives CDR1 SGHDT, CDR2 YYEEEE. The CDR3 DNA reads as TGTGCCAGCAGCTTTGGGCGGGGCGCATATTACGAGCAGTACTTC. Amino acid sequence: CASSFGRGAYYEQYF.

The CDR3 coding sequence is TGTGCCAGCAGTTTTAGCGGGACAGCAGATACGCAGTATTTT. Amino acids: CASSFSGTADTQYF. This rearrangement joins TRBV28 to TRBJ2-3, with a possible D match to TRBD2 (8 bases). The V end lost 3 bases, the J end lost 4 bases, and 11 bases lay between the germline ends. This CDR3 is 14 amino acids long. Germline CDR1 MDHEN, CDR2 SYDVKM.

The chain has TRBV28 and TRBJ1-5; D may be TRBD1 (6 bases). Germline V CDR1 and CDR2: MDHEN, SYDVKM. The CDR3 length is 15 residues. With 8 bases removed from V and 1 base from J, the gap between germline ends came to 15 bases. CDR3 residues: CASHPQGGSNQPQHF. CDR3 bases: TGTGCCAGCCACCCGCAAGGGGGAAGCAATCAGCCCCAGCATTTT.

The CDR3 spells CASSNGLAGVWEQYF. The CDR3 DNA follows: TGTGCCAGCAGCAACGGACTAGCGGGAGTATGGGAGCAGTACTTC. The rearrangement links TRBV7-2 to TRBJ2-5; TRBD2 matches at 13 bases. CDR3 size: 15 residues. Unmatched junction bases numbered 11, after V lost 5 bases and J lost 11 bases. CDR1 and CDR2 (germline): SGHTA, FQGNSA.

The gene calls are TRBV5-1 and TRBJ2-1, with TRBD2 matching 14 bases. The CDR3 is 17 amino acids. After removal of 4 bases from V and 4 bases from J, the junction contained 7 bases not matched to a gene. Germline CDR1 SGHRS, CDR2 YFSETQ. The CDR3 protein is CASSLAGLAGAYNEQFF. CDR3 nucleotide sequence: TGCGCCAGCAGCCTCGCGGGACTAGCGGGGGCTTACAATGAGCAGTTCTTC.

V is TRBV6-1 and J is TRBJ2-1; D might be TRBD1 or TRBD2, each matching 6 bases. Looked up from germline, CDR1 is MNHNS and CDR2 is SASEGT. The CDR3 consists of 15 residues. Trimming shortened V by 0 bases and J by 8 bases, and 14 bases separated the two germline ends. CDR3 loop: CASSEAGWGADEQFF. The CDR3 DNA reads as TGTGCCAGCAGTGAAGCGGGGTGGGGGGCCGATGAGCAGTTCTTC.

The V call is TRBV11-3, the J call TRBJ2-3; 8 positions match TRBD1. The CDR3 has 14 amino acids. CDR1 is SGHNT and CDR2 is YENEEA in the germline V gene. Losses at the gene ends were 1 base for V and 9 bases for J; bases not matched to a gene: 6. CDR3 sequence reads: CASSLGVGTGTQYF. The CDR3 nucleotides read TGTGCCAGCAGCTTAGGGGTCGGGACAGGAACGCAGTATTTT.

This chain connects TRBV27 to TRBJ1-5; D possibly corresponds to TRBD1 (5 bases). The CDR3 covers 15 residues. Trimming removed 8 bases at V and 5 bases at J, with 19 bases between. Germline-derived CDR1 and CDR2 are MNHEY and SMNVEV (reference sequence). CDR3 nucleotide sequence: TGTGCCAGCGCCGCCGGGGGGTTCCCCGATCAGCCCCAGCATTTT. Translating it yields CASAAGGFPDQPQHF.

This clone came up a few times. V gene TRBV7-2 combines with J gene TRBJ2-7; D is possibly TRBD2 (6 bases). CDR1 SGHTA and CDR2 FQGNSA come from the germline V gene. Trimming cost V 2 bases and J 7 bases, with 12 bases left between them. The length of the CDR3 is 13 residues. The CDR3: CASSLPGGREQYF. As DNA, the CDR3 is TGTGCCAGCAGCTTACCCGGAGGGAGGGAGCAGTACTTC.

The chain couples TRBV9 to TRBJ2-3; 8 nucleotides align to TRBD2. Trimming removed 0 bases from V and 5 bases from J; junction bases left unmatched: 5. In germline, CDR1 is SGDLS, CDR2 YYNGEE. The CDR3 totals 15 residues. CDR3 in amino acids: CASSVGNGRGDTQYF. The CDR3 DNA reads as TGTGCCAGCAGCGTAGGGAACGGGAGGGGAGATACGCAGTATTTT.

The gene calls are TRBV4-2 and TRBJ1-2; D unresolved. From germline, CDR1 is LGHNA and CDR2 YNFKEQ. With 4 bases removed from V and 0 bases from J, the gap between germline ends came to 9 bases. This CDR3 contains 14 residues. The CDR3 region is CASSPPQANYGYTF. CDR3 sequence (DNA): TGTGCCAGCAGCCCGCCGCAAGCTAACTATGGCTACACCTTC.

The chain recombines TRBV27 with TRBJ2-5; TRBD1 matches 8 bases. The CDR3 runs 18 residues. The germline V gene encodes CDR1 MNHEY and CDR2 SMNVEV (reference sequence). After removal of 4 bases from V and 4 bases from J, the junction contained 17 bases not matched to a gene. The DNA for the CDR3 is TGTGCCAGCAGTTCTACCTTTCCGGACAGGGTCATGCGAGAGACCCAGTACTTC. Its translation is CASSSTFPDRVMRETQYF.

The chain joins TRBV5-4 to TRBJ2-1; a weak D match, TRBD2 (6 bases). V was trimmed by 2 bases and J by 0 bases, leaving 9 bases between them. This CDR3 has 15 amino acids. Per the germline V gene, CDR1 is SGHNT and CDR2 is YYREEE (reference sequence). The CDR3 loop reads CASSLWRDSYNEQFF. DNA for the CDR3: TGTGCCAGCAGCTTATGGCGGGACTCCTACAATGAGCAGTTCTTC.